A selection of T cell receptor beta chains follows, all from one sample in a study of T cells in Graves' hyperthyroidism and ophthalmopathy. Each CDR3 protein gets one entry after TCRdb re-called the multiplex PCR reads with MiXCR. The data contain 540,000 or so distinct CDR3 sequences, 15% to 18% of them seen just once; the ten biggest clones take up 7.3%. Sequenced input: blood. Receptor source: a woman aged 30 to 39 with Graves' hyperthyroidism. Both conserved end residues are trimmed from each CDR3. Each record gives: V gene, J gene, CDR3 protein.

V: TRBV4-3
J: TRBJ2-1
CDR3: ASSRRSPPENEQF

V: TRBV5-1
J: TRBJ2-1
CDR3: ASSLLVTEGGNEQF

V: TRBV7-9
J: TRBJ1-1
CDR3: ASSLTGMGGTEAF

V: TRBV5-1
J: TRBJ1-1
CDR3: ASSRGRLEGDEAF

V: TRBV6-1
J: TRBJ1-1
CDR3: ACRAPMNTEAF

V: TRBV6-1
J: TRBJ1-5
CDR3: ASSSQGASNQPQH

V: TRBV7-9
J: TRBJ2-2
CDR3: ASSARGAGELF

V: TRBV9
J: TRBJ2-1
CDR3: ASSPKGAGGVYNEQF

V: TRBV20-1
J: TRBJ2-2
CDR3: SASRVGQTNTGELF

V: TRBV12-3/TRBV12-4
J: TRBJ2-1
CDR3: ASSHIREFSGRPSNEQF

V: TRBV30
J: TRBJ1-5
CDR3: AWSAGTAYSNQPQH

V: TRBV7-2
J: TRBJ2-7
CDR3: ASSLARGLRYEQY

V: TRBV10-3
J: TRBJ2-1
CDR3: AISAPPGLAGGPGNEQF

V: TRBV2
J: TRBJ1-6
CDR3: ASSLSLSNSPLH

V: TRBV5-5
J: TRBJ1-2
CDR3: ASSFIGEGGGYT